Each of the 21 T cell receptor beta chains below was sequenced from the same sample in a study of shared clonotypes between healthy human individuals. Assay used: immunoSEQ multiplex PCR; TCRdb lists only in-frame clones, some missing. The sample has some 1 million clones; around 76% are singletons. Input material: memory CD4+ T cells sorted from blood. The sample's subset: CD45RA-negative fraction. These receptors originate from a man between 18 and 29 years old in good health.

This chain uses TRBV20-1 with TRBJ1-2; no firm D call. Deletions cut 5 bases from V and 7 bases from J, with 11 bases between. The germline V gene encodes CDR1 DFQATT and CDR2 SNEGSKA (reference sequence). The CDR3 covers 11 residues. CDR3 protein: CSARRIGGYTF. DNA of the CDR3: TGCAGTGCTCGACGAATAGGTGGCTACACCTTC.

The chain carries TRBV18 and TRBJ2-7; 9 nucleotides match TRBD1. This CDR3 is 14 amino acids long. In germline, CDR1 is KGHSH, CDR2 LQKENI. Trimming cost V 6 bases and J 0 bases; bases outside gene matches: 3. The CDR3 coding sequence is TGTGCCAGCTCGTCGGGACAGGGCTCCTACGAGCAGTACTTC. It translates to CASSSGQGSYEQYF.

The V gene is TRBV10-3, the J gene TRBJ1-6; TRBD1 might be the D (5 bases). This CDR3 is built from 16 residues. V lost 3 bases, J lost 7 bases, and 16 bases lay in between. Germline values: CDR1 ENHRY, CDR2 SYGVKD. In DNA form, the CDR3 reads TGTGCCATCAGTGATGGGGGGGTCACGCGGAATTCACCCCTCCACTTT. This translates into CAISDGGVTRNSPLHF.

The chain couples TRBV11-3 to TRBJ2-1; tentative D call: TRBD1 (5 bases). Germline V lookup: CDR1 SGHNT, CDR2 YENEEA. The CDR3 has 16 residues. Trimming took off 1 base at V and 2 bases at J, with 12 bases between the two ends. This CDR3 is CASSLVWGPPYNEQFF. DNA for the CDR3: TGTGCCAGCAGCTTAGTCTGGGGCCCCCCCTACAATGAGCAGTTCTTC.

A remark on this clone: This may be a read error: a much more frequent sequence differs by one nucleotide. The sample holds other DNA sequences that translate to the same CDR3. The genes are TRBV11-3 and TRBJ2-5; D gene unclear. The CDR3 has 11 residues. V was clipped by 2 bases and J by 2 bases, with 0 bases between them. Germline values: CDR1 SGHNT, CDR2 YENEEA. CDR3 nucleotide sequence: TGTGCCAGCAGCTTACAAGAGACCCAGTACTTC. Its protein product is CASSLQETQYF.

V is TRBV7-9 and J is TRBJ1-2; D might be TRBD1 (5 bases). CDR1 SEHNR and CDR2 FQNEAQ come from the germline V gene (reference sequence). CDR3 length: 11 amino acids. Trimming removed 8 bases from V and 4 bases from J, with 8 bases in between. The CDR3 nucleotides read TGTGCCAGCGGGGGTGGCTATGGCTACACCTTC. Amino acid sequence: CASGGGYGYTF. Combining the CDR3 with reference TRBV7-9 and TRBJ1-2 gives the whole variable domain DTGVSQNPRHKITKRGQNVTFRCDPISEHNRLYWYRQTLGQGPEFLTYFQNEAQLEKSRLLSDRFSAERPKGSFSTLEIQRTEQGDSAMYLCASGGGYGYTFGSGTRLTVV.

This clone appeared once. This rearrangement joins TRBV5-1 to TRBJ1-5, with a tentative D call TRBD1 (6 bases). The V end was cut by 4 bases, the J end by 1 base, with 12 bases between. Germline loops: CDR1 SGHRS, CDR2 YFSETQ. The CDR3 is made up of 15 amino acids. The CDR3 DNA reads as TGCGCCAGCAGCCATGTGGGGGCCAGCAATCAGCCCCAGCATTTT. It codes for CASSHVGASNQPQHF.

In this sample, this clone turned up once. V and J are TRBV5-1 and TRBJ2-5; the match to TRBD2 covers 10 bases. Germline CDR1 reads SGHRS; CDR2 reads YFSETQ. CDR3 length: 16 residues. V shed 0 bases, J shed 5 bases, and the junction held 7 bases outside the gene matches. The CDR3 is CASSLGASSGGETQYF. CDR3 DNA: TGCGCCAGCAGCTTGGGGGCCTCTAGCGGGGGTGAGACCCAGTACTTC.

About this clone itself: Other nucleotide sequences in the sample specify the same CDR3. The chain carries TRBV7-2 and TRBJ1-6; a weak D match, TRBD1 (5 bases). The germline V gene encodes CDR1 SGHTA and CDR2 FQGNSA. CDR3 size: 13 residues. V was pared by 3 bases and J by 10 bases, with 10 bases between. CDR3 bases: TGTGCCAGCAGCTTGGGGGGAGGCTCACCCCTCCACTTT. It encodes CASSLGGGSPLHF.

On this clone: It may be a read error: a sequence one base away is much more abundant. The rearrangement joins TRBV5-5 to TRBJ2-7, with 14 bases aligning to TRBD2. The CDR3 contains 14 residues. Germline CDR1 SGHKS, CDR2 YYEKEE (reference sequence). The ends lost 4 bases at V and 3 bases at J; junction bases unmatched: 0. The CDR3: CASSGTSGSYEQYF. In DNA form, the CDR3 reads TGTGCCAGCAGCGGGACTAGCGGGAGCTACGAGCAGTACTTC.

Only one count was recorded for this clone. The chain couples TRBV10-3 to TRBJ1-2, with D perhaps matching TRBD1 (6 bases). Trimming removed 3 bases at V and 5 bases at J, with 13 bases between. Germline CDR1 and CDR2: ENHRY and SYGVKD. The length of the CDR3 is 14 residues. CDR3 bases: TGTGCCATCAGTGATGGGGGCGTCTTGTATGGCTACACCTTC. This gives the protein CAISDGGVLYGYTF.

The V gene is TRBV5-8, the J gene TRBJ1-4; 11 positions match TRBD1. CDR1 and CDR2 (germline): SGHTS, YDEGEE. This CDR3 is 18 amino acids long. The V segment lost 3 bases and the J segment 5 bases; nucleotides outside the gene matches: 12. The CDR3 loop is CASSSGQGAPVRNEKLFF. In nucleotides, the CDR3 is TGTGCCAGCAGCTCCGGACAGGGGGCTCCAGTGCGGAATGAAAAACTGTTTTTT.

This clone has more than one count but fewer than ten. V is TRBV4-2 and J is TRBJ2-2; D unresolved. V lost 0 bases, J lost 1 base, and 12 bases lay in between. The germline V gene encodes CDR1 LGHNA and CDR2 YNFKEQ. This CDR3 is built from 17 residues. The CDR3 reads CASSQESRLLNTGELFF. CDR3 DNA: TGTGCCAGCAGCCAAGAATCGCGACTTCTGAACACCGGGGAGCTGTTTTTT.

This chain links TRBV10-3 with TRBJ1-2, with TRBD1 matching 10 bases. Germline V gene data show CDR1 as ENHRY and CDR2 as SYGVKD. After removal of 3 bases from V and 6 bases from J, the junction contained 10 bases not matched to a gene. The CDR3 covers 16 residues. CDR3 coding DNA: TGTGCCATCAGTGAACGTTTGGGACAGGGGTCGGATGGCTACACCTTC. Protein product: CAISERLGQGSDGYTF.

The chain is built from TRBV7-9 and TRBJ2-7; 7 nucleotides match TRBD1. Germline V gives CDR1 SEHNR, CDR2 FQNEAQ (reference sequence). The ends lost 2 bases at V and 3 bases at J; junction bases unmatched: 4. The CDR3 has 14 residues. CDR3 residues: CASSLKGASYEQYF. The CDR3 DNA reads TGTGCCAGCAGCTTAAAGGGGGCCAGCTACGAGCAGTACTTC.

This clone was found once. The chain combines TRBV19 with TRBJ1-1; 7 bases map to TRBD1. Germline assignment: CDR1 LNHDA and CDR2 SQIVND (reference sequence). CDR3 length equals 14 residues. V gave up 6 bases and J gave up 1 base; unmatched junction bases: 5. CDR3 nucleotide sequence: TGTGCCAGTAGGGGACAGTCGACGAACACTGAAGCTTTCTTT. It is translated as CASRGQSTNTEAFF.

This CDR3 is CASSESGYNSPLHF. The CDR3 bases are TGTGCCAGCAGTGAGAGTGGTTATAATTCACCCCTCCACTTT. The V gene is TRBV2, the J gene TRBJ1-6; D gene unclear. Germline CDR1 and CDR2: SNHLY and FYNNEI. The CDR3 is 14 amino acids. Trimming removed 3 bases at V and 4 bases at J, with 7 bases between.

This chain uses TRBV19 with TRBJ2-5; D could derive from TRBD1 or TRBD2 (5 bases each). The CDR3 consists of 16 residues. Germline loops: CDR1 LNHDA, CDR2 SQIVND (reference sequence). Trimming pared 4 bases from V and 1 base from J, leaving 16 bases between. The CDR3 region is CASSSQSWGPQETQYF. CDR3 bases: TGTGCCAGTAGTAGTCAAAGCTGGGGACCCCAAGAGACCCAGTACTTC.

V usage is TRBV30 and J usage is TRBJ2-7; D is perhaps TRBD1 (6 bases). Trimming pared 4 bases from V and 3 bases from J, leaving 19 bases between. Looked up from germline, CDR1 is GTSNPN and CDR2 is SVGIG (reference sequence). This CDR3 is 15 amino acids long. CDR3 sequence (DNA): TGTGCCTGGACGTCAGGGGTAGAAAATGGCTACGAGCAGTACTTC. This encodes CAWTSGVENGYEQYF.

Comment on this clone: In the same sample, other DNA sequences code for this CDR3. The chain employs TRBV7-9 and TRBJ2-7; TRBD1 matches at 9 bases. This CDR3 region has 14 residues. Trimming at V came to 4 bases and at J to 4 bases, leaving 5 bases not matched to a gene. Germline V gives CDR1 SEHNR, CDR2 FQNEAQ (reference sequence). CDR3 nucleotides: TGTGCCAGCAGCTCGACGGGACAGGGTTACGAGCAGTACTTC. Translation: CASSSTGQGYEQYF. Full variable domain (rest looked up from reference TRBV7-9 and TRBJ2-7): DTGVSQNPRHKITKRGQNVTFRCDPISEHNRLYWYRQTLGQGPEFLTYFQNEAQLEKSRLLSDRFSAERPKGSFSTLEIQRTEQGDSAMYLCASSSTGQGYEQYFGPGTRLTVT.

The chain uses TRBV30 and TRBJ1-5, with 8 bases lining up with TRBD1. Germline V lookup: CDR1 GTSNPN, CDR2 SVGIG (reference sequence). Trimming cost V 0 bases and J 8 bases; bases outside gene matches: 3. The CDR3 covers 13 residues. The CDR3 sequence: CAWSVQGVEPQHF. For the CDR3, the DNA is TGTGCCTGGAGTGTACAGGGGGTGGAGCCCCAGCATTTT. Based on the CDR3 plus reference TRBV30 and TRBJ1-5, the full variable domain is SQTIHQWPATLVQPVGSPLSLECTVEGTSNPNLYWYRQAAGRGLQLLFYSVGIGQISSEVPQNLSASRPQDRQFILSSKKLLLSDSGFYLCAWSVQGVEPQHFGDGTRLSIL.